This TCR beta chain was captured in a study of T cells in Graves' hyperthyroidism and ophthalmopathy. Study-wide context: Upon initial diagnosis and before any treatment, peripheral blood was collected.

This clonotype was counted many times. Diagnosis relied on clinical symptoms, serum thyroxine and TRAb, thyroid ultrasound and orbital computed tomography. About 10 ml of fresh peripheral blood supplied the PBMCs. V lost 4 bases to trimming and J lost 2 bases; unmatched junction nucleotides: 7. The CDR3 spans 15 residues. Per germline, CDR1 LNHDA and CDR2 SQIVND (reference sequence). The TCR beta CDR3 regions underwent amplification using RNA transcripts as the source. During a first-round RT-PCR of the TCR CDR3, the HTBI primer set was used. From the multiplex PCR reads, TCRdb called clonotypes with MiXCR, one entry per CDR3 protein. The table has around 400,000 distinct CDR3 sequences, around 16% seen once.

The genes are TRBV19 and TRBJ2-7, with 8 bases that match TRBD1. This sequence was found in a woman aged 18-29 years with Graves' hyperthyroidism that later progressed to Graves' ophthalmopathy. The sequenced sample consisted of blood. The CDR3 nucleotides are TGTGCCAGTAGTACCGCGTACAGGGGGACCTACGAGCAGTACTTC. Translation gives CASSTAYRGTYEQYF. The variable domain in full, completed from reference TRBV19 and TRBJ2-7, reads DGGITQSPKYLFRKEGQNVTLSCEQNLNHDAMYWYRQDPGQGLRLIYYSQIVNDFQKGDIAEGYSVSREKKESFPLTVTSAQKNPTAFYLCASSTAYRGTYEQYFGPGTRLTVT.